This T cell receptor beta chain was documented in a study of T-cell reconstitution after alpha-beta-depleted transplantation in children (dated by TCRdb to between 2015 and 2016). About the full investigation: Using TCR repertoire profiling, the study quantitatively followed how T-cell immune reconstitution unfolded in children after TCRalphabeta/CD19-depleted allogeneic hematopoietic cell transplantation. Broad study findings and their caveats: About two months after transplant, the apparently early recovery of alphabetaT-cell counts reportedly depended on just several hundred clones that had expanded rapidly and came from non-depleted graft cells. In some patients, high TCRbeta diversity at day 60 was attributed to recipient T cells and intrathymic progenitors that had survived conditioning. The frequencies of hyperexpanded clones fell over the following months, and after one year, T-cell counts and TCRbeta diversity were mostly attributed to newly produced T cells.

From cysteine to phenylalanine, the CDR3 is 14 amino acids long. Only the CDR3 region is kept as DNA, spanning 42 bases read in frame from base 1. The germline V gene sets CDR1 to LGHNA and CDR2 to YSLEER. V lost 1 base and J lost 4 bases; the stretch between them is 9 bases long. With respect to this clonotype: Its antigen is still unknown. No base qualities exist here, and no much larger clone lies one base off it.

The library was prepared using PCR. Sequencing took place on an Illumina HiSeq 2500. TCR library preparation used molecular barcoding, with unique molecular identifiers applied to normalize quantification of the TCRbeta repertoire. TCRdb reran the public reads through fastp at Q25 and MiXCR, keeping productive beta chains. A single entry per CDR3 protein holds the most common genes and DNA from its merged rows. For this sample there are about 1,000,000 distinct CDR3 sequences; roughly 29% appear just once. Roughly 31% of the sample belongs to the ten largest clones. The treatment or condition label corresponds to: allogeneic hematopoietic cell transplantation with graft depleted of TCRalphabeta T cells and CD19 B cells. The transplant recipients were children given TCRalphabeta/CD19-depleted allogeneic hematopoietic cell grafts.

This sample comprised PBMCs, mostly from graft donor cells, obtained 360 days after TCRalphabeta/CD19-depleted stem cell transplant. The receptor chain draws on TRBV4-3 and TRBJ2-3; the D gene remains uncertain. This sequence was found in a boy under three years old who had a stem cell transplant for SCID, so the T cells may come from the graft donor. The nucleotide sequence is TGCGCCAGCAGCCAAGTCGTGCCAGCAGATACGCAGTATTTT. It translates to CASSQVVPADTQYF.